Listed below are T cell receptor beta chains from one sample, sequenced in a study of T-cell memory formation after mild COVID-19. Each CDR3 protein gets one entry after TCRdb re-called the 5' RACE reads with MiXCR. The repertoire includes roughly 400,000 distinct CDR3 sequences, about 24% of them detected once, and roughly 9.7% sits in the top ten. The sequencing input was PBMCs or a T cell subset sorted from them (not recorded which). Every receptor here comes from an adult woman who had mild COVID-19 (a few samples of this study predate the infection). Cell type and time point are not known. Both conserved end residues are part of each CDR3. The order of the fields is J gene, V gene, CDR3 protein.

J gene: TRBJ2-7; V gene: TRBV9; CDR3 protein: CASSAPGQGSHEQYF
J gene: TRBJ2-2; V gene: TRBV4-1; CDR3 protein: CASSTGGWDTGELFF
J gene: TRBJ2-5; V gene: TRBV30; CDR3 protein: CAWSGFGRGQETQYF
J gene: TRBJ2-7; V gene: TRBV6-5; CDR3 protein: CASARVAGSYEQYF
J gene: TRBJ1-2; V gene: TRBV7-2; CDR3 protein: CASRDRAYGYTF
J gene: TRBJ2-3; V gene: TRBV6-6; CDR3 protein: CASSPSGQLSTDTQYF
J gene: TRBJ2-5; V gene: TRBV12-3/TRBV12-4; CDR3 protein: CASTHRGGETQYF
J gene: TRBJ2-3; V gene: TRBV11-2; CDR3 protein: CASIAQTDTQYF
J gene: TRBJ2-2; V gene: TRBV7-7; CDR3 protein: CASSLAGRTGNTGELFF
J gene: TRBJ2-3; V gene: TRBV9; CDR3 protein: CASGQGLSTGTQYF
J gene: TRBJ1-1; V gene: TRBV18; CDR3 protein: CASSPSQNTEAFF
J gene: TRBJ2-1; V gene: TRBV20-1; CDR3 protein: CSAEDSDSYNEQFF
J gene: TRBJ2-7; V gene: TRBV7-9; CDR3 protein: CASSIDRRPYEQYF
J gene: TRBJ1-2; V gene: TRBV27; CDR3 protein: CASSAGFGYTF
J gene: TRBJ2-1; V gene: TRBV12-3/TRBV12-4; CDR3 protein: CASSWTRRLYNEQFF